The clone carrying this T cell receptor beta chain was seen more than once but under ten times. Its specificity is not known. With 7 bases removed from V and 7 bases from J, the gap between germline ends came to 23 bases. The CDR3 extends over 14 amino acids. Per germline, CDR1 SQVTM and CDR2 ANQGSEA. This sample stems from a study of post-analysis software for immune sequencing data. The study, taken as a whole, reports: Patients had higher frequencies than controls of roughly five TRBV segments, including TRBV5-6, TRBV5-1 and TRBV20-1. The normalized Chao1 diversity of multiple sclerosis patients was significantly lower than that of controls.

Libraries were made from TCR beta cDNA, and they carried unique molecular identifiers. TCRdb independently ran MiXCR on the PCR reads; one entry per CDR3 protein. Of roughly 800,000 distinct CDR3 sequences in the sample, 30% were seen once. J is TRBJ2-7 and V is TRBV29-1; D might be TRBD1 or TRBD2, each matching 6 bases. The specimen was blood. This receptor was identified in a girl between 5 and 17 years old with multiple sclerosis. The CDR3 protein is CSGGAILPYNEQYF. The CDR3 DNA reads as TGCAGCGGGGGGGCCATTTTACCCTACAATGAGCAGTACTTC.